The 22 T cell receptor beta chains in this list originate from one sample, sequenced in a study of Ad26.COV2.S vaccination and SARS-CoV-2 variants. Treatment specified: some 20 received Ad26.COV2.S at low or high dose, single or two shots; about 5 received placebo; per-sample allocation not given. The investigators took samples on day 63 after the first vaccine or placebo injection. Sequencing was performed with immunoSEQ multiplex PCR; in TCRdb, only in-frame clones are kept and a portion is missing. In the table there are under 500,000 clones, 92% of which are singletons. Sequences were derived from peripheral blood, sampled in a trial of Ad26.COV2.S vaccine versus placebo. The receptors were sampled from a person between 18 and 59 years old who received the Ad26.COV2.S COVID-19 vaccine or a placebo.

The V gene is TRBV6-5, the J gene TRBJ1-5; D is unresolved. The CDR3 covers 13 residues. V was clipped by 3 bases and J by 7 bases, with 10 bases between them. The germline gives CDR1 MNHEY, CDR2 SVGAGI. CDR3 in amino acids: CASSYLPNQPQHF. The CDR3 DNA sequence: TGTGCCAGCAGTTATCTGCCCAACCAGCCCCAGCATTTT.

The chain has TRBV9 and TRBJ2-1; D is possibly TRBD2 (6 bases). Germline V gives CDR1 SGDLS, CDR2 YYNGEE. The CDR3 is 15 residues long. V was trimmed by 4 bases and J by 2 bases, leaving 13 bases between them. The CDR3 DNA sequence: TGTGCCAGCAGCCCCCGTGGGGGGACCTACAATGAGCAGTTCTTC. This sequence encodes CASSPRGGTYNEQFF.

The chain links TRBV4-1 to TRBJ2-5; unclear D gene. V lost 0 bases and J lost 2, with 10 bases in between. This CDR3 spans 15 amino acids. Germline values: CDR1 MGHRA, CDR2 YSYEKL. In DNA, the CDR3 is TGCGCCAGCAGCCAAGATGCACGGTATCAAGAGACCCAGTACTTC. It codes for CASSQDARYQETQYF.

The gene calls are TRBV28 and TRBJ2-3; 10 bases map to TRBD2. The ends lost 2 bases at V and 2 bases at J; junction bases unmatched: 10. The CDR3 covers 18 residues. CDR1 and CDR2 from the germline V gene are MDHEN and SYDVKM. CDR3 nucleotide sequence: TGTGCCAGCAGTTTAAATCTAGCGGGGGAACTTACCACAGATACGCAGTATTTT. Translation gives CASSLNLAGELTTDTQYF. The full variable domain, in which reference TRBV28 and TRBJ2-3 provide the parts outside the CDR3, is DVKVTQSSRYLVKRTGEKVFLECVQDMDHENMFWYRQDPGLGLRLIYFSYDVKMKEKGDIPEGYSVSREKKERFSLILESASTNQTSMYLCASSLNLAGELTTDTQYFGPGTRLTVL.

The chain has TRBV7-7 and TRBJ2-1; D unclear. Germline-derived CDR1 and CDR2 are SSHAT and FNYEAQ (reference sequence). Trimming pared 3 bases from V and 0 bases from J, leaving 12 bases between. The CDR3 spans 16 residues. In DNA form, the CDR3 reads TGTGCCAGCAGCTTTACCTTGGTGAGCTCCTACAATGAGCAGTTCTTC. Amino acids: CASSFTLVSSYNEQFF.

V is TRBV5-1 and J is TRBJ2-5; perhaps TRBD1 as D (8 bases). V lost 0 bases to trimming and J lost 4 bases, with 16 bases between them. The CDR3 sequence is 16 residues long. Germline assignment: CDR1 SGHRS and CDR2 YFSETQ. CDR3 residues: CASSLDGQGGGETQYF. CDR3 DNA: TGCGCCAGCAGCTTGGATGGACAGGGAGGGGGAGAGACCCAGTACTTC.

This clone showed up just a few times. The CDR3 DNA reads as TGTGCCAGCAGTTACTCGAACAGGGGAAATTCACCCCTCCACTTT. This codes for CASSYSNRGNSPLHF. The V gene is TRBV6-5, the J gene TRBJ1-6; 7 nucleotides match TRBD1. J lost 7 bases, V lost 0 bases, and 3 bases had no gene match. In germline, CDR1 is MNHEY, CDR2 SVGAGI. The CDR3 sequence is 15 residues long.

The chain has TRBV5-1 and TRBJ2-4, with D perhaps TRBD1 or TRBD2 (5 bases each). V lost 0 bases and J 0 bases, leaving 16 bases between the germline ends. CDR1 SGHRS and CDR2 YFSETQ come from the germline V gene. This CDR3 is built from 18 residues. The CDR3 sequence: CASSLVPGLNLAKNIQYF. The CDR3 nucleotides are TGCGCCAGCAGCTTGGTTCCGGGGCTAAACTTAGCCAAAAACATTCAGTACTTC.

The CDR3 loop reads CASSLATGVWETQYF. CDR3 coding DNA: TGTGCCAGCAGCTTAGCAACAGGGGTGTGGGAGACCCAGTACTTC. The V call is TRBV7-2, the J call TRBJ2-5; TRBD1 aligns across 7 bases. Germline-derived CDR1 and CDR2 are SGHTA and FQGNSA. CDR3 length: 15 residues. V gave up 0 bases and J gave up 5 bases; unmatched junction bases: 6.

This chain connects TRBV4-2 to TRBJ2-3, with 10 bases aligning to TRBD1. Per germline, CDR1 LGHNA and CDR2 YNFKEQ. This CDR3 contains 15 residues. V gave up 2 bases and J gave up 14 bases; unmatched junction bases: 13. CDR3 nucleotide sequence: TGTGCCAGCAGCCAACCGGGACAGGGGCCTCGCGGTCGGTATTTT. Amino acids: CASSQPGQGPRGRYF.

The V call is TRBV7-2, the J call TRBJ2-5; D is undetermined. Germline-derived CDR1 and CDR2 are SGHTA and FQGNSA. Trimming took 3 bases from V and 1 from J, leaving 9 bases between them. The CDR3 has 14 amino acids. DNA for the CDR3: TGTGCCAGCAGCTTTTCGACATCCCAAGAGACCCAGTACTTC. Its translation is CASSFSTSQETQYF. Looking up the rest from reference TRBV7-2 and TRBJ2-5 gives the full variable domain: GAGVSQSPSNKVTEKGKDVELRCDPISGHTALYWYRQSLGQGLEFLIYFQGNSAPDKSGLPSDRFSAERTGGSVSTLTIQRTQQEDSAVYLCASSFSTSQETQYFGPGTRLLVL.

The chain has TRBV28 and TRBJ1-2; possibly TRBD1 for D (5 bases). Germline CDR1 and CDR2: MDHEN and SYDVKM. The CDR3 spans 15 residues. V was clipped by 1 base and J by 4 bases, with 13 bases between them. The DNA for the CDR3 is TGTGCCAGCAGTTTATCCGGGGGACCCCGCTATGGCTACACCTTC. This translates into CASSLSGGPRYGYTF.

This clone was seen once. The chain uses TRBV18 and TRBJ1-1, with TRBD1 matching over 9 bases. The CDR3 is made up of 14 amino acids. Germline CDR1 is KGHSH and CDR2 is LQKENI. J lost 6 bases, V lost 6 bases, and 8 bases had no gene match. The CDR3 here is CASSPPDRGPEAFF. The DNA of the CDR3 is TGTGCCAGCTCCCCGCCGGACAGGGGACCTGAAGCTTTCTTT. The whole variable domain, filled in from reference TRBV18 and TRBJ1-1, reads NAGVMQNPRHLVRRRGQEARLRCSPMKGHSHVYWYRQLPEEGLKFMVYLQKENIIDESGMPKERFSAEFPKEGPSILRIQQVVRGDSAAYFCASSPPDRGPEAFFGQGTRLTVV.

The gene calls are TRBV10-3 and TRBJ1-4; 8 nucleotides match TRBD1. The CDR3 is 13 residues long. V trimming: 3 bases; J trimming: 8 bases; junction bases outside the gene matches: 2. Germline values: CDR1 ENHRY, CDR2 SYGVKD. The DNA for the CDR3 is TGTGCCATCAGTGACAGGGGGCGAGAAAAACTGTTTTTT. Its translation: CAISDRGREKLFF.

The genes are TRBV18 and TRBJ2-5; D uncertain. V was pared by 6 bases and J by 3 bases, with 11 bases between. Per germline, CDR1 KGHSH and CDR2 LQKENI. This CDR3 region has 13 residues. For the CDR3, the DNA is TGTGCCAGCTCGATTAGGGTTGAAGAGACCCAGTACTTC. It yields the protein CASSIRVEETQYF.

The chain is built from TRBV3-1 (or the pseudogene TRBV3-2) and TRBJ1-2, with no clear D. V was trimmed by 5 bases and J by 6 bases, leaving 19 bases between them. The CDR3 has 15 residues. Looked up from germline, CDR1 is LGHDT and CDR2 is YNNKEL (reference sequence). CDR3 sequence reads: CASSVSAASFHGYTF. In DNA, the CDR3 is TGTGCCAGCAGCGTTTCGGCAGCCTCCTTTCATGGCTACACCTTC.

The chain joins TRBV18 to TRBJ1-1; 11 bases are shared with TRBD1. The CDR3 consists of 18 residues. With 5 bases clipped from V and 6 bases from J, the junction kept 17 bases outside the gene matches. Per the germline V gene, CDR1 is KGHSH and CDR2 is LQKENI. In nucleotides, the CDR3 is TGTGCCAGCTCATCCCGGGACAGGGGGTTCGATGTCCTTTCTGAAGCTTTCTTT. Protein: CASSSRDRGFDVLSEAFF.

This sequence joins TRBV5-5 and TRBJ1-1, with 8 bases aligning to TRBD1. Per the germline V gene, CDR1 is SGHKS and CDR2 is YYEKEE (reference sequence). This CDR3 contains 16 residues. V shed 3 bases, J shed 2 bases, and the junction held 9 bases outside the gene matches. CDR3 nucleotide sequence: TGTGCCAGCAGCTCCTACAGGGGGGAGGCCAACACTGAAGCTTTCTTT. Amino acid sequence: CASSSYRGEANTEAFF.

For the CDR3, the DNA is TGTGCTAGTGGTCCAGGGCTAGCTTCCAATGAGCAGTTCTTC. Amino acid sequence: CASGPGLASNEQFF. The chain employs TRBV12-5 and TRBJ2-1; D possibly matches TRBD1 or TRBD2 (5 bases each). Trimming cost V 5 bases and J 6 bases, with 14 bases left between them. Per the germline V gene, CDR1 is LGHNT and CDR2 is FRNRAP. There are 14 residues in the CDR3.

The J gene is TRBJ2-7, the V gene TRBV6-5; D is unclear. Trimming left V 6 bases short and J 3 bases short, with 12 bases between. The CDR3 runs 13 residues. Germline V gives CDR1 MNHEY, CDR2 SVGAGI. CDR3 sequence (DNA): TGTGCCAGCAGATGGACCGCAGTCTACGAGCAGTACTTC. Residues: CASRWTAVYEQYF.

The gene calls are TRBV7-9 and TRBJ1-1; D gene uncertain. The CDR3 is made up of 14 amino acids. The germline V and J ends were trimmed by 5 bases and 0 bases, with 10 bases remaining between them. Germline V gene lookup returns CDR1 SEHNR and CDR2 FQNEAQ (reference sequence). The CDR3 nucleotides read TGTGCCAGCAGCCACCGTATCATGAACACTGAAGCTTTCTTT. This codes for CASSHRIMNTEAFF.

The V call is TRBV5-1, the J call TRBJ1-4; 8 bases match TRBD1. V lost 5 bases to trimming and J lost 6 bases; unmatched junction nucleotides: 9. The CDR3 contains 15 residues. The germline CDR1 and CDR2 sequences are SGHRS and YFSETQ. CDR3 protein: CASSSRTGGDEKLFF. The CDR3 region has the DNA TGCGCCAGCAGTTCCCGAACAGGGGGGGATGAAAAACTGTTTTTT.